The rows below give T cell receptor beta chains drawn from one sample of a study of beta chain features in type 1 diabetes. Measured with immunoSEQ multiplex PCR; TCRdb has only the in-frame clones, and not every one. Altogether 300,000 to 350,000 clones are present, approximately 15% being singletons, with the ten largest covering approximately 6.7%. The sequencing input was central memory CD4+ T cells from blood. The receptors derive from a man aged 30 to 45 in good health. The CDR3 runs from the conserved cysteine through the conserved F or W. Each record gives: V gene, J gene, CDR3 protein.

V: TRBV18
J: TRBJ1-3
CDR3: CASSPPGQSSGNTIYF

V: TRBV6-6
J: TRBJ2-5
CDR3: CASSYRGRIQETQYF

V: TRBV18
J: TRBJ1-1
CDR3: CASSLDRDSTEAFF

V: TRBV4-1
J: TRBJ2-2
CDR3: CASSLGRTSGRAGAGELFF

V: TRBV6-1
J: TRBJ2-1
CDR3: CASNVRGLGNEQFF

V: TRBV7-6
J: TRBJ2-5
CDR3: CASSFVAQETQYF

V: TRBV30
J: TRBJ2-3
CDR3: CAWSVRRLDTQYF

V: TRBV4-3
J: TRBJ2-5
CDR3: CASSQQNVRGETQYF

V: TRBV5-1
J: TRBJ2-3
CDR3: CASRDPSGREADTQYF

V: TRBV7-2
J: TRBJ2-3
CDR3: CASIMIAGLTDTQYF

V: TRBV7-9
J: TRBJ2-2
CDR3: CASSLYRELFF

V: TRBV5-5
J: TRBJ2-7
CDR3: CASSLDMTGFTYEQYF

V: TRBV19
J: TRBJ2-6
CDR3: CAPGGANVLTF

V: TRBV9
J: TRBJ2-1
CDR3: CASSVALRDSRPNNEQFF

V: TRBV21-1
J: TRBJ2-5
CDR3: CASSKVLDGYPHPCQETQYF

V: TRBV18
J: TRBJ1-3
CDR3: CASSRGGASGNTIYF

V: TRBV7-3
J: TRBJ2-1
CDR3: CASSFAGQNSYNEQFF

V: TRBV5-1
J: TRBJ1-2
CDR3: CASSTNRDGYTF

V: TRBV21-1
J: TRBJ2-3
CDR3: CASSSLKRGPTDTQYF

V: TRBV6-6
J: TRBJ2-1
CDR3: CASERGGSYNEQFF

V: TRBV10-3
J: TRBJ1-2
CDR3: CAIRMRGAPGQGIGRDGYTF

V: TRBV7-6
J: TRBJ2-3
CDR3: CASSLTSDTQYF

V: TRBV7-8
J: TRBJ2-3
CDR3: CASSLMGRDTDTQYF

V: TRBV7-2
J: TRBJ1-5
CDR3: CASSLAGLEGNQPQHF

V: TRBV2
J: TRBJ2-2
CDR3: CASSPQGAGTGELFF

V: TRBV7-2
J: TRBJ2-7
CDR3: CASSSLSVSYEQYF

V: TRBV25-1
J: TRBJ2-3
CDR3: CASREGRTDTQYF

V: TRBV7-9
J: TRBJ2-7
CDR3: CASSSPSGGLTYEQYF

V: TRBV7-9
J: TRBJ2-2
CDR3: CASTDREVGELFF

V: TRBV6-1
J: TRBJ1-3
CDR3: CASRDDRGNPNTIYF

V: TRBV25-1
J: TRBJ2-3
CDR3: CASSEWGGAAADTQYF

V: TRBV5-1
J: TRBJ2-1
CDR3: CASSVAGGGTYNEQFF

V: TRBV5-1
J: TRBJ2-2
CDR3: CASSSRDRASIFTGELFF

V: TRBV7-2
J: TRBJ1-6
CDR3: CASSPGQGWNSPLHF

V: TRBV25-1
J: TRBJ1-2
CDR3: CASSGSGGFYGYTF

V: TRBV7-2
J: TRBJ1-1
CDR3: CASSFSQDTEAFF

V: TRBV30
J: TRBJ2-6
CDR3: CAWSYSFAGDGANVLTF

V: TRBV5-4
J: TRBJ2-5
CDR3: CASSQDARQETQYF

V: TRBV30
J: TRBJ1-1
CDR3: CAWSVRGAETEAFF

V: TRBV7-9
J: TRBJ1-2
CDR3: CASSFDRGGGYTF

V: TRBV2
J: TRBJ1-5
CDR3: CASRGTGDQPQHF

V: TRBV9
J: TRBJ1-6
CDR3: CASSVGGGGVSGSPLHF

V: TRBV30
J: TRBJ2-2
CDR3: CAWSPGYTGELFF

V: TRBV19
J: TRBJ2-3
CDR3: CASSQTGQEVDTQYF

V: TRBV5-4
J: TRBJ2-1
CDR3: CASSPTSAGGHYNEQFF

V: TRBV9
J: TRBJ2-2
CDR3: CASSVSGGPNTGELFF

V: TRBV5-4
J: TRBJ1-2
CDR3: CASSSQGPMNYGYTF